Listed below are T cell receptor beta chains from one sample, sequenced in a study of early T cells in non-severe SARS-CoV-2 infection. TCRdb reanalysed the 5' RACE reads using MiXCR and keeps one entry per CDR3 protein. This repertoire shows 50,000 to 70,000 distinct CDR3 sequences, approximately 15% found once; its top ten account for approximately 9.1%. Here the sequenced sample was whole blood, taken at baseline. Every receptor here comes from an adult who was a healthcare worker with PCR-confirmed SARS-CoV-2 infection or an uninfected control (not recorded which). CDR3s include the opening cysteine and the closing phenylalanine or tryptophan. A D gene is named only where the DNA matches it firmly. The size entry is marked missing in some rows and otherwise reads once, few, many or a size class.

CASSSQEATYNEQFF,TGTGCCAGCAGCTCGCAGGAGGCCACTTACAATGAGCAGTTCTTC,few,TRBV7-2,.,TRBJ2-1,15
CASSLRAVRGTANYGYTF,TGTGCCAGCAGCTTAAGGGCGGTGAGGGGGACAGCTAACTATGGCTACACCTTC,.,TRBV7-8,TRBD1,TRBJ1-2,18
CASSHRDPGQDGYTF,TGTGCCAGCAGCCATCGGGACCCCGGACAGGATGGCTACACCTTC,few,TRBV4-2,TRBD1,TRBJ1-2,15
CASSLGASGSNEQFF,TGCGCCAGCAGCTTGGGCGCTAGCGGGAGTAATGAGCAGTTCTTC,many,TRBV5-1,TRBD2,TRBJ2-1,15
CASSLDRSTDTQYF,TGCGCCAGCAGTTTGGACAGAAGCACAGATACGCAGTATTTT,many,TRBV5-1,.,TRBJ2-3,14
CSAGYSGSYNEQYF,TGCAGTGCTGGGTATAGCGGGAGCTACAACGAGCAGTACTTC,.,TRBV20-1,TRBD2,TRBJ2-7,14
CASSLSFENIQYF,TGTGCCAGCAGCTTGTCTTTCGAGAACATTCAGTACTTC,.,TRBV11-2,.,TRBJ2-4,13
CASSSLSDRFYEQYF,TGTGCCAGCAGTTCGCTGTCGGACAGATTCTACGAGCAGTACTTC,few,TRBV6-1,.,TRBJ2-7,15
CSAGTGDGYGYTF,TGCAGCGCGGGGACAGGGGACGGCTATGGCTACACCTTC,.,TRBV29-1,TRBD1,TRBJ1-2,13
CASNKAGAGGELFF,TGTGCCAGCAACAAAGCGGGAGCGGGCGGGGAGCTGTTTTTT,many,TRBV9,TRBD2,TRBJ2-2,14
CASSSGVSKNIQYF,TGCGCCAGCAGCTCCGGGGTTAGCAAAAACATTCAGTACTTC,.,TRBV5-1,.,TRBJ2-4,14
CASSPRQDTPLHF,TGTGCCAGCAGCCCGCGCCAGGACACACCCCTCCACTTT,few,TRBV7-9,.,TRBJ1-6,13
CASSPTGRGGYTF,TGTGCCAGCAGCCCCACAGGGCGGGGTGGCTACACCTTC,.,TRBV14,.,TRBJ1-2,13
CASSPSGTANSPLHF,TGTGCCAGCTCACCCTCCGGGACAGCAAATTCACCCCTCCACTTT,few,TRBV18,TRBD1,TRBJ1-6,15
CASSRTVGEKLFF,TGTGCCAGCTCACGGACCGTTGGAGAAAAACTGTTTTTT,few,TRBV18,.,TRBJ1-4,13
CSARPSSGRYEQYF,TGCAGTGCTAGACCCTCGTCAGGGCGCTACGAGCAGTACTTC,medium-sized,TRBV20-1,.,TRBJ2-7,14
CASSQDMAGQNYEQYF,TGTGCCAGCAGCCAAGATATGGCGGGCCAGAACTACGAGCAGTACTTC,.,TRBV4-2,.,TRBJ2-7,16
CASSDGQGITGELFF,TGCGCCAGCAGCGACGGACAGGGGATCACCGGGGAGCTGTTTTTT,few,TRBV5-1,TRBD1,TRBJ2-2,15
CASSWRGGGNSPLHF,TGTGCCAGCAGTTGGCGGGGGGGCGGTAATTCACCCCTCCACTTT,.,TRBV27,.,TRBJ1-6,15
CSAGQPLGETQYF,TGCAGTGCTGGTCAACCTCTGGGGGAGACCCAGTACTTC,few,TRBV20-1,.,TRBJ2-5,13
CSVEDSRVGLSTDTQYF,TGCAGCGTTGAAGATTCTCGGGTGGGGTTGAGCACAGATACGCAGTATTTT,many,TRBV29-1,.,TRBJ2-3,17
CASSMRRGAAGELFF,TGTGCCAGTAGTATGAGGAGAGGGGCAGCCGGGGAGCTGTTTTTT,few,TRBV19,.,TRBJ2-2,15
CSGGEPYGYTF,TGCAGTGGCGGGGAACCTTATGGCTACACCTTC,.,TRBV20-1,.,TRBJ1-2,11
CASSLQGLYTNEKLFF,TGTGCCAGCAGCTTGCAGGGACTGTATACTAATGAAAAACTGTTTTTT,.,TRBV5-6,.,TRBJ1-4,16
CAITAGGYNEQFF,TGTGCCATTACAGCGGGAGGGTACAATGAGCAGTTCTTC,.,TRBV5-4,TRBD2,TRBJ2-1,13
CASSYSPGTGRAGELFF,TGTGCCAGCAGTTACTCGCCTGGGACAGGGCGCGCCGGGGAGCTGTTTTTT,many,TRBV6-2/TRBV6-3,TRBD1,TRBJ2-2,17
CASSLAVRSPLHF,TGTGCCAGCAGCCTTGCAGTACGATCACCCCTCCACTTT,few,TRBV5-6,.,TRBJ1-6,13
CASSRDRVGGELFF,TGTGCCAGCAGCAGGGACAGGGTCGGCGGGGAGCTGTTTTTT,few,TRBV11-2,TRBD1,TRBJ2-2,14
CASSERDRVLEQYF,TGCGCCAGCAGCGAACGGGACAGGGTCCTCGAGCAGTACTTC,few,TRBV5-1,TRBD1,TRBJ2-7,14
CSARRPSSGSTDTQYF,TGCAGTGCTAGACGTCCTTCTAGCGGAAGCACAGATACGCAGTATTTT,many,TRBV20-1,TRBD2,TRBJ2-3,16
CASSFQGTTNEKLFF,TGCGCCAGCAGCTTCCAGGGGACAACTAATGAAAAACTGTTTTTT,few,TRBV5-1,.,TRBJ1-4,15
CASSLATPGTVNYGYTF,TGTGCCAGCAGCTTAGCTACCCCCGGGACAGTTAACTATGGCTACACCTTC,.,TRBV7-6,TRBD1,TRBJ1-2,17
CSARGQANTEAFF,TGCAGTGCTAGAGGACAGGCCAACACTGAAGCTTTCTTT,few,TRBV20-1,.,TRBJ1-1,13
CASSHESRPYNEQFF,TGTGCCAGCAGCCATGAAAGCCGTCCGTACAATGAGCAGTTCTTC,.,TRBV3-1,.,TRBJ2-1,15
CASRAGGGYEQYF,TGTGCCAGCCGGGCGGGAGGCGGATACGAGCAGTACTTC,.,TRBV6-5,TRBD2,TRBJ2-7,13
CASSLNAGELFF,TGTGCCAGCAGCCTAAACGCCGGGGAGCTGTTTTTT,.,TRBV6-2/TRBV6-3,.,TRBJ2-2,12
CASRGTMNTEAFF,TGCGCCAGCAGAGGCACCATGAACACTGAAGCTTTCTTT,.,TRBV5-1,.,TRBJ1-1,13
CASSPLQGLVQYF,TGTGCCAGCAGCCCCCTCCAGGGACTAGTACAGTATTTT,many,TRBV11-2,TRBD2,TRBJ2-3,13
CASSYGRFTDTQYF,TGTGCCAGCAGTTACGGGAGGTTCACAGATACGCAGTATTTT,.,TRBV6-5,.,TRBJ2-3,14
CASSEEGLAGGSYEQYF,TGTGCCAGCAGTGAAGAAGGCCTAGCGGGAGGGTCGTACGAGCAGTACTTC,many,TRBV2,TRBD2,TRBJ2-7,17
CASSFGRGNSPLHF,TGTGCCAGCAGTTTCGGTCGCGGTAATTCACCCCTCCACTTT,many,TRBV12-3/TRBV12-4,.,TRBJ1-6,14
CASSFDLSHITGELFF,TGTGCCAGCAGCTTCGACTTAAGCCATATCACCGGGGAGCTGTTTTTT,.,TRBV7-9,.,TRBJ2-2,16